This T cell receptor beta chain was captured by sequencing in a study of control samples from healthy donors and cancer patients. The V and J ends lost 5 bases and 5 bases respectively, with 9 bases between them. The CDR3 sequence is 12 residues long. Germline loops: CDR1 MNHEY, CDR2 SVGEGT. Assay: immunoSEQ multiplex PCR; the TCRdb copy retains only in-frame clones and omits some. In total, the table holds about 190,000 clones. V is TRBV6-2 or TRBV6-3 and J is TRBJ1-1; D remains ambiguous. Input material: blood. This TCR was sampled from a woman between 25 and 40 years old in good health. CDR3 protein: CASSPPWTEAFF. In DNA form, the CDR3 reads TGTGCCAGCAGTCCCCCATGGACTGAAGCTTTCTTT.